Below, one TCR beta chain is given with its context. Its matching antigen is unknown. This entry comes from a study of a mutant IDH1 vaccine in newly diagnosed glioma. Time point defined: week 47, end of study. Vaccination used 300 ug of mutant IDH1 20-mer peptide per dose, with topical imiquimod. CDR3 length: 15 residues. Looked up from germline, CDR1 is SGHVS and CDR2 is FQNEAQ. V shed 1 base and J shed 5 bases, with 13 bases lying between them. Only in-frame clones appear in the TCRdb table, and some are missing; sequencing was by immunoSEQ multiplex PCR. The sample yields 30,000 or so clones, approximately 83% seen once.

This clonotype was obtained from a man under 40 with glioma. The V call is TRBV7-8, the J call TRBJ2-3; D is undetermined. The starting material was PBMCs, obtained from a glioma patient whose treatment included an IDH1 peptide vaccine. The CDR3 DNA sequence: TGTGCCAGCAGCTTAGGCGGCTTTTCCGTAGATACGCAGTATTTT. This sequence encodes CASSLGGFSVDTQYF.